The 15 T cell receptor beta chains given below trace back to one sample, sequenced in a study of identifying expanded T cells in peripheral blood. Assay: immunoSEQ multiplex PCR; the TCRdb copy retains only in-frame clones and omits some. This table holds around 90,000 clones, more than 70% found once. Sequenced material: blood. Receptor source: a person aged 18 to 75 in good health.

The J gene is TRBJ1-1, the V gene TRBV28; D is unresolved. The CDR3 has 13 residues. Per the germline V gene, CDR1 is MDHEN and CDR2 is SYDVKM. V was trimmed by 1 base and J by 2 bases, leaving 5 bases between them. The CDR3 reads CASSLSVNTEAFF. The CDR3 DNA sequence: TGTGCCAGCAGTTTATCAGTAAACACTGAAGCTTTCTTT.

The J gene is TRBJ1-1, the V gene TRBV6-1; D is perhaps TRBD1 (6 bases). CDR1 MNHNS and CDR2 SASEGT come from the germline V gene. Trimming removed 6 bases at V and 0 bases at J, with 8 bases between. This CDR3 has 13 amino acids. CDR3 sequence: CASRQGMNTEAFF. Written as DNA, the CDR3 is TGTGCCAGCAGACAGGGTATGAACACTGAAGCTTTCTTT.

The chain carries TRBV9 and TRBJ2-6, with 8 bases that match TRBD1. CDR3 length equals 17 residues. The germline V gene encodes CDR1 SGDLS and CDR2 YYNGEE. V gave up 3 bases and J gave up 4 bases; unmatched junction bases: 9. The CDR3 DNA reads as TGTGCCAGCAGCGCCGACAGGGGTCGTGCCGGGGCCAACGTCCTGACTTTC. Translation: CASSADRGRAGANVLTF.

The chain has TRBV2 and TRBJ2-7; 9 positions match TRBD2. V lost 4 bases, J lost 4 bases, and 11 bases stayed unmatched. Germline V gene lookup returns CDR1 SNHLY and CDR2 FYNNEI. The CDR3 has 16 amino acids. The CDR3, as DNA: TGTGCCAGCAGTGGAGGACTTAGCGGGAGCCTATACGAGCAGTACTTC. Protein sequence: CASSGGLSGSLYEQYF. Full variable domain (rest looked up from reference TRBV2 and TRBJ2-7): EPEVTQTPSHQVTQMGQEVILRCVPISNHLYFYWYRQILGQKVEFLVSFYNNEISEKSEIFDDQFSVERPDGSNFTLKIRSTKLEDSAMYFCASSGGLSGSLYEQYFGPGTRLTVT.

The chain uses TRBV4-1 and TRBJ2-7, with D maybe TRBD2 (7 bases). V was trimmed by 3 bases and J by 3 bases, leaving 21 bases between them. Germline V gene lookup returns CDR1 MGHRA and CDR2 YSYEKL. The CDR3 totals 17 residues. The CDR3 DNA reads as TGCGCCAGCAGCCAGGTCAAGGAGGGGGGGACCTTCTACGAGCAGTACTTC. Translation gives CASSQVKEGGTFYEQYF.

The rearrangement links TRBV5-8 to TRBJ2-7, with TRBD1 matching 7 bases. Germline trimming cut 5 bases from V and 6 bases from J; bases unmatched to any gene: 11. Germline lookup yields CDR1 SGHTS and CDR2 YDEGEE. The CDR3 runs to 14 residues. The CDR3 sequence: CASSAGTAMSEQYF. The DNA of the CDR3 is TGTGCCAGCAGTGCCGGGACAGCTATGAGCGAGCAGTACTTC.

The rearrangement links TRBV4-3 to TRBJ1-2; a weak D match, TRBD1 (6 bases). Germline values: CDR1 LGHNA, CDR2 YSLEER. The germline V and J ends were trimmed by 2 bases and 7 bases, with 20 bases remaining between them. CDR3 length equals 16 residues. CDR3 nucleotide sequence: TGCGCCAGCAGCCAAAGGGGGGGGTCTGGGCTCTGTGGCTACACCTTC. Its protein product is CASSQRGGSGLCGYTF.

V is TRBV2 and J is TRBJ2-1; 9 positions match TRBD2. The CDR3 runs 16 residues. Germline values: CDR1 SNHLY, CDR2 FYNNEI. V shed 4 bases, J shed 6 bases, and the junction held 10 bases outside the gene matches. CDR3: CASSVLAGVIGNEQFF. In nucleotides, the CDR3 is TGTGCCAGCAGTGTCTTAGCGGGAGTTATAGGCAATGAGCAGTTCTTC.

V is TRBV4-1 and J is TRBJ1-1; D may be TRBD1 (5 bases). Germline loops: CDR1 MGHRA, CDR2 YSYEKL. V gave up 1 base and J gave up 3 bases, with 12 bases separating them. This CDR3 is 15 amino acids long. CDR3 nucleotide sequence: TGCGCCAGCAGCCAAGGTGTGGTAGGGGACACTGAAGCTTTCTTT. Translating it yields CASSQGVVGDTEAFF.

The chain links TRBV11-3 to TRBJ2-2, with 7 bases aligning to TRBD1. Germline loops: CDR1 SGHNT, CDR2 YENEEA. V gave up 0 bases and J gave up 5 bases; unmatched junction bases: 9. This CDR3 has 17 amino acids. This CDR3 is CASSLDVSGRGTGELFF. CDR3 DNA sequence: TGTGCCAGCAGCTTAGATGTTTCGGGCAGGGGGACCGGGGAGCTGTTTTTT.

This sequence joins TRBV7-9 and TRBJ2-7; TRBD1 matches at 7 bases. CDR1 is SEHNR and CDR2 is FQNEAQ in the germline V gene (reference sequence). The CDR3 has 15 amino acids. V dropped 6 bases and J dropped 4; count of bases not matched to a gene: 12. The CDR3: CASRSTGTDVYEQYF. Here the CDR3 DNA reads TGTGCCAGCAGGTCTACCGGGACAGATGTATACGAGCAGTACTTC.

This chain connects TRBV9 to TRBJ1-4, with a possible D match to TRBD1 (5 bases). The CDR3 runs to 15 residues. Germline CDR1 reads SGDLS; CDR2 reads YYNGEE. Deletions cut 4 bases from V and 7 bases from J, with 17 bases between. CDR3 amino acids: CASSPTLGDGEKLFF. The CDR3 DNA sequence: TGTGCCAGCAGCCCTACGCTGGGGGACGGTGAAAAACTGTTTTTT. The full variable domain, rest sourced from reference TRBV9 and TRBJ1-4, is DSGVTQTPKHLITATGQRVTLRCSPRSGDLSVYWYQQSLDQGLQFLIQYYNGEERAKGNILERFSAQQFPDLHSELNLSSLELGDSALYFCASSPTLGDGEKLFFGSGTQLSVL.

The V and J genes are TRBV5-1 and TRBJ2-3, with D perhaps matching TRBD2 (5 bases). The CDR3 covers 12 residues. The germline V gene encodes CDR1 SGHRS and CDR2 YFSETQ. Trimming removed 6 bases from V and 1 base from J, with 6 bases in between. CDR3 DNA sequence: TGCGCCAGCATGAGGGGCACAGATACGCAGTATTTT. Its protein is CASMRGTDTQYF.

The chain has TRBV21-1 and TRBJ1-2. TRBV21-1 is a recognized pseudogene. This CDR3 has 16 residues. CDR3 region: CASSKGRRVRGPGYTF. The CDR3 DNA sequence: TGTGCCAGCAGCAAAGGACGAAGGGTACGGGGCCCCGGCTACACCTTC.

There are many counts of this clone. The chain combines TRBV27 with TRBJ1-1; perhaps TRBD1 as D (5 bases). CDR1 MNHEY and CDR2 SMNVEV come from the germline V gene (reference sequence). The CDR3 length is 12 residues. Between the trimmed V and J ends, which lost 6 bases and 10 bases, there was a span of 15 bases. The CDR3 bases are TGTGCCAGCAGCCTTAACCAGGGTGCAGCTTTCTTT. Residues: CASSLNQGAAFF.